This TCR beta chain was profiled in a study of blood T cell repertoires in COVID-19. Looking at the study overall: PBMCs, B-cell-depleted T cells, or T cells provided the cDNA or gDNA that made up the material.

Some clones are missing from TCRdb's copy, which holds only in-frame ones; the method was immunoSEQ multiplex PCR. The sample yields around 100,000 clones, approximately 88% seen once. Germline V lookup: CDR1 MNHEY, CDR2 SMNVEV (reference sequence). The CDR3 loop spans 15 amino acids. Trimming pared 7 bases from V and 1 base from J, leaving 15 bases between. The chain is built from TRBV27 and TRBJ2-3; no clear D gene. The sample was peripheral blood. This receptor was obtained from a woman in her seventies with acute or convalescent COVID-19. DNA for the CDR3: TGTGCCAGCACCGGTTACTGGCAGGGCACAGATACGCAGTATTTT. It is translated as CASTGYWQGTDTQYF.